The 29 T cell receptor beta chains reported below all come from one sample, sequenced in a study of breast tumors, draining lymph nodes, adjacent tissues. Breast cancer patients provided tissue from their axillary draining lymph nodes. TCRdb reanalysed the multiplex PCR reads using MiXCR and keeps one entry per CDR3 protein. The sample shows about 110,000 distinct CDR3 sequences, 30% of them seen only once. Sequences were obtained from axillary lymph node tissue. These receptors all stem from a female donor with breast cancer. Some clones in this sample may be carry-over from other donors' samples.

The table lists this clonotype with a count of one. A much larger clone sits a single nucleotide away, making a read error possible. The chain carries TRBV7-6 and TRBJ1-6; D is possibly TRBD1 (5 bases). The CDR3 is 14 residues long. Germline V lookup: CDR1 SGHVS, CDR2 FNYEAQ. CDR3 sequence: CASSRGRSNSPPHF. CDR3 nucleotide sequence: TGTGCCAGCAGCCGGGGCAGGAGTAATTCACCCCCCCACTTT.

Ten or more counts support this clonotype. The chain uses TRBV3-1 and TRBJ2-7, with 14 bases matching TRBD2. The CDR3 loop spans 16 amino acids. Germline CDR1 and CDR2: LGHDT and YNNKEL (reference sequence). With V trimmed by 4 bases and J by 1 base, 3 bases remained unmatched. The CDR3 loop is CASSLGTSGSSYEQYF. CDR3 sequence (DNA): TGTGCCAGCAGCCTGGGGACTAGCGGGAGTTCCTACGAGCAGTACTTC.

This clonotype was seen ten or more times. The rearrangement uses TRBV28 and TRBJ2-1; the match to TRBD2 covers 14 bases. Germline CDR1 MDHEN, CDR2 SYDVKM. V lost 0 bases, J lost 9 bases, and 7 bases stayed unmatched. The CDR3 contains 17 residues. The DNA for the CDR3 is TGTGCCAGCAGTTTATGGCCCGGGACTAGCGGGAGACGTGAGCAGTTCTTC. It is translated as CASSLWPGTSGRREQFF.

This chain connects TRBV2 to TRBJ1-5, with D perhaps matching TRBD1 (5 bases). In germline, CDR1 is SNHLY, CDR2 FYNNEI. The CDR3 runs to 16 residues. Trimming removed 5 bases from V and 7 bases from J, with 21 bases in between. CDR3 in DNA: TGTGCCAGCAGTACAGAGAACACCGGGGCGGGGCAGCCCCAGCATTTT. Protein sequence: CASSTENTGAGQPQHF.

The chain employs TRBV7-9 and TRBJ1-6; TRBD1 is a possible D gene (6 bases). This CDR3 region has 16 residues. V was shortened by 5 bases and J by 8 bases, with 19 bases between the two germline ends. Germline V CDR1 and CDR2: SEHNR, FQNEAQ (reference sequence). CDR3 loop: CASSRRWRGHYSPLHF. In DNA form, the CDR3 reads TGTGCCAGCAGCCGCCGGTGGAGGGGACATTATTCACCCCTCCACTTT.

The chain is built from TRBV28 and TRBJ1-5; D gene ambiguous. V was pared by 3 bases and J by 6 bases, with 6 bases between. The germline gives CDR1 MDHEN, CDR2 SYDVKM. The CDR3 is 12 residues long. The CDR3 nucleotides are TGTGCCAGCAGTTTTGGGGTTCAGCCCCAGCATTTT. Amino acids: CASSFGVQPQHF. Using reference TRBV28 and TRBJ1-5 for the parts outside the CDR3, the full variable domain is DVKVTQSSRYLVKRTGEKVFLECVQDMDHENMFWYRQDPGLGLRLIYFSYDVKMKEKGDIPEGYSVSREKKERFSLILESASTNQTSMYLCASSFGVQPQHFGDGTRLSIL.

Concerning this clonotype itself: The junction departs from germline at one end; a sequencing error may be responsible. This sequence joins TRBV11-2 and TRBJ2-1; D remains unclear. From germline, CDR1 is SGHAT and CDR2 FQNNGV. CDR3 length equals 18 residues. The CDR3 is CARSLRGLAPFTYNEQFF. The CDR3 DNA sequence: TGTGCCCGCAGCTTACGTGGTTTAGCCCCATTTACCTACAATGAGCAGTTCTTC. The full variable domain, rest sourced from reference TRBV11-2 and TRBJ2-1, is EAGVAQSPRYKIIEKRQSVAFWCNPISGHATLYWYQQILGQGPKLLIQFQNNGVVDDSQLPKDRFSAERLKGVDSTLKIQPAKLEDSAVYLCARSLRGLAPFTYNEQFFGPGTRLTVL.

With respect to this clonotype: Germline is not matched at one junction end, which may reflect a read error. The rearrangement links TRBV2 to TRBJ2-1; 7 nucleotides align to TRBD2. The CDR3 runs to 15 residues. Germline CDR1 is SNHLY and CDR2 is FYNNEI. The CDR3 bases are TGTACCAGCAGTCGAGCTGGGACTATCTACAATGGGCAGTTCTTC. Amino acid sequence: CTSSRAGTIYNGQFF.

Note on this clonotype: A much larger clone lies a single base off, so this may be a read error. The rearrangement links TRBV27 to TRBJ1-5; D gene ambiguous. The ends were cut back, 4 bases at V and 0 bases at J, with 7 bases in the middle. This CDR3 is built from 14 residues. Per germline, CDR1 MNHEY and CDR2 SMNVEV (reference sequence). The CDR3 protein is CASSYGPSNQPQHF. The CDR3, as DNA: TGTGCCAGCAGTTACGGACCTAGCAATCAGCCCCAGCATTTT.

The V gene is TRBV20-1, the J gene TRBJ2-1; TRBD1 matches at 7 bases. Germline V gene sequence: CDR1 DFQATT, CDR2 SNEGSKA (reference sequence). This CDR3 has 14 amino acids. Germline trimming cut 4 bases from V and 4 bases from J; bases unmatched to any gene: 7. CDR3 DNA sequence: TGCAGTGCTAACACCGGGACAGCATACAATGAGCAGTTCTTC. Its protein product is CSANTGTAYNEQFF.

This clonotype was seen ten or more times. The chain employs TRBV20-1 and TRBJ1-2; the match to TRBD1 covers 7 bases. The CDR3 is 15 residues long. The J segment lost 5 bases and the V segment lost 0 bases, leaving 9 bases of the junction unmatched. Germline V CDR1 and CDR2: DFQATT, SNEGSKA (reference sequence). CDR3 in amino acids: CSAREKTGWGYGYTF. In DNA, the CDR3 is TGCAGTGCTAGAGAAAAGACAGGGTGGGGGTATGGCTACACCTTC.

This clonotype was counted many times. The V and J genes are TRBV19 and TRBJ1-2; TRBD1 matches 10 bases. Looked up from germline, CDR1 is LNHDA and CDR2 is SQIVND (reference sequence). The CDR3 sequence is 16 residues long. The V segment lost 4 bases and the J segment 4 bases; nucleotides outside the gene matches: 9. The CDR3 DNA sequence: TGTGCCAGTAGTACAACCCGACAGGGGGCCGGCTATGGCTACACCTTC. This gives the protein CASSTTRQGAGYGYTF.

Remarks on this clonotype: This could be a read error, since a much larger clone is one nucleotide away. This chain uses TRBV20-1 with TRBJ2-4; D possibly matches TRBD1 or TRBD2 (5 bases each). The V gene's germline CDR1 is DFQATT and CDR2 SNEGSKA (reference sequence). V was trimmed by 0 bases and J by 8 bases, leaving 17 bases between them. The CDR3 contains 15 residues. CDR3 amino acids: CSARDYGTVPDIQYF. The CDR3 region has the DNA TGCAGTGCTAGAGATTACGGGACGGTGCCTGACATTCAGTACTTC.

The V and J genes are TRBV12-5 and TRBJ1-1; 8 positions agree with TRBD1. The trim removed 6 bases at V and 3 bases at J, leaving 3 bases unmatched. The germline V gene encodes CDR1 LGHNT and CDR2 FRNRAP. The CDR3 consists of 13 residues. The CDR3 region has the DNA TGTGCTAGTGGCAGACAGGGGTACACTGAAGCTTTCTTT. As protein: CASGRQGYTEAFF.

The CDR3 loop reads CASSANAPVGIYGYTF. Here the CDR3 DNA reads TGTGCCAGCAGTGCCAACGCCCCCGTGGGGATCTATGGCTACACCTTC. The rearrangement joins TRBV9 to TRBJ1-2; D gene unclear. Germline V gene data show CDR1 as SGDLS and CDR2 as YYNGEE. This CDR3 is built from 16 residues. Trimming removed 5 bases at V and 4 bases at J, with 21 bases between.

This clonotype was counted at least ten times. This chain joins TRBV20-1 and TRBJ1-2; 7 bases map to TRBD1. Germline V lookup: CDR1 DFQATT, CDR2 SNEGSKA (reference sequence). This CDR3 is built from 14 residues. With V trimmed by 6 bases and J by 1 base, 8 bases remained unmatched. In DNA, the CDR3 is TGCAGTGCGAGGGACAGCTCTTTTAACTATGGCTACACCTTC. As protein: CSARDSSFNYGYTF.

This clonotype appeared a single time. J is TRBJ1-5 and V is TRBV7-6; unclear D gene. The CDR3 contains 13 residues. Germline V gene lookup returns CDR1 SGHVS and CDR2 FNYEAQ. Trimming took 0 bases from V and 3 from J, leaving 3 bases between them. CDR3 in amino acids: CASSLALNQPQHF. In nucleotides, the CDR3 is TGTGCCAGCAGCTTAGCCCTCAATCAGCCCCAGCATTTT.

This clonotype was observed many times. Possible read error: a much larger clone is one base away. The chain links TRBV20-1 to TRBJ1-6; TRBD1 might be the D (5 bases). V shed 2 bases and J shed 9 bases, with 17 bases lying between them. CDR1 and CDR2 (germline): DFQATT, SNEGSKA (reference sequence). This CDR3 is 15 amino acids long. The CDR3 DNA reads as TGCAGTGCTAGACGCCCGGGACGGGAGACTTCACCCCTCCACTTT. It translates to CSARRPGRETSPLHF.

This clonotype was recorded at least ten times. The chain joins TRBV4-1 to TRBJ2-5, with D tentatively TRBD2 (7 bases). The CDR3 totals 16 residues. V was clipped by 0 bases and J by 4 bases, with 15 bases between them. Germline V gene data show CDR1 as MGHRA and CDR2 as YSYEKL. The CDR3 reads CASSQEGGGIVETQYF. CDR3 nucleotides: TGCGCCAGCAGCCAAGAAGGGGGGGGCATAGTAGAGACCCAGTACTTC.

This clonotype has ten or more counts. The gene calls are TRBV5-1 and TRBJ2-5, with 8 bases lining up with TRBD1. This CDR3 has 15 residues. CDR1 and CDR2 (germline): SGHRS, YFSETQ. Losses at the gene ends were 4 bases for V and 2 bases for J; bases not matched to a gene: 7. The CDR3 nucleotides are TGCGCCAGCAGCACCGGACAGGGAACACAAGAGACCCAGTACTTC. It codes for CASSTGQGTQETQYF.

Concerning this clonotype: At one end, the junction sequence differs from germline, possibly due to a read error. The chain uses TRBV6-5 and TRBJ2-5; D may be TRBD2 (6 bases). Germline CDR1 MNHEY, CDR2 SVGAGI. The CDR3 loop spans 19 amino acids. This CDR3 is CASSHSATSFGTRIETQYF. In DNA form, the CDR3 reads TGTGCCAGCAGTCACTCCGCGACTAGTTTCGGAACTCGGATAGAGACCCAGTACTTC.

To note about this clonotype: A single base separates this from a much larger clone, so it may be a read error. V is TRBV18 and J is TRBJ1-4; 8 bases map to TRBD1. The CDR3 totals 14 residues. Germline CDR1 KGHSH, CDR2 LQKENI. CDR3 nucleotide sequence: TGTGCCAGCCCACCGTGGACAGGGAATGAAAAACTGTTTTTT. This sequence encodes CASPPWTGNEKLFF. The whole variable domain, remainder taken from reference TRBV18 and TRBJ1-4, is NAGVMQNPRHLVRRRGQEARLRCSPMKGHSHVYWYRQLPEEGLKFMVYLQKENIIDESGMPKERFSAEFPKEGPSILRIQQVVRGDSAAYFCASPPWTGNEKLFFGSGTQLSVL.

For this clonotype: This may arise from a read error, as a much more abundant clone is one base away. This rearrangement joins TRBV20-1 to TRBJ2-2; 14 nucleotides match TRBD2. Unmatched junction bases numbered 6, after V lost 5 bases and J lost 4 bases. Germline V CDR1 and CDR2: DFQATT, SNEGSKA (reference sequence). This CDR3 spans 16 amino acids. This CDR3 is CSAETSGGATTGELFF. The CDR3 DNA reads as TGCAGTGCTGAGACTAGCGGGGGGGCCACCACCGGGGAGCTGTTTTTT.

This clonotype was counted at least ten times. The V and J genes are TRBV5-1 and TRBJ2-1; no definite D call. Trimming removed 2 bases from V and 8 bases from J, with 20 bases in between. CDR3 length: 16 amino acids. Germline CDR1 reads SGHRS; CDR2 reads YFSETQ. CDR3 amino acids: CASSFFGLDQRDEQFF. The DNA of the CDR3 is TGCGCCAGCAGCTTTTTTGGGCTCGACCAAAGGGATGAGCAGTTCTTC.

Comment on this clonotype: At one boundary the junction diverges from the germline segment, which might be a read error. The CDR3 DNA reads as TGTGCCAGCAGTGACAGGGGGCACACTAAAGCTTTCTTT. Protein: CASSDRGHTKAFF. J is TRBJ1-1 and V is TRBV25-1; 8 nucleotides align to TRBD1. The CDR3 runs to 13 residues. Germline CDR1 reads MGHDK; CDR2 reads SYGVNS. The full variable domain, with the rest looked up from reference TRBV25-1 and TRBJ1-1, is EADIYQTPRYLVIGTGKKITLECSQTMGHDKMYWYQQDPGMELHLIHYSYGVNSTEKGDLSSESTVSRIRTEHFPLTLESARPSHTSQYLCASSDRGHTKAFFGQGTRLTVV.

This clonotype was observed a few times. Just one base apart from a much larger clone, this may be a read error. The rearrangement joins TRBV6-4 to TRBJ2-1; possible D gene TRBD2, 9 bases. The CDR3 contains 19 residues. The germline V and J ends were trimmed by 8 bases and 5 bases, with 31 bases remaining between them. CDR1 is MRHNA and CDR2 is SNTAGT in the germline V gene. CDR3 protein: CASPPPGGQRAGGDNEQFF. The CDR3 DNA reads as TGTGCCAGCCCCCCCCCAGGGGGCCAAAGGGCGGGAGGGGACAATGAGCAGTTCTTC.

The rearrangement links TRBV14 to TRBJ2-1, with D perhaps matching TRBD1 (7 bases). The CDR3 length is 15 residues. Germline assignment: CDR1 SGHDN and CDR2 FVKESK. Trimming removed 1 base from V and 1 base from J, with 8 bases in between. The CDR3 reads CASSQAGGSYNEQFF. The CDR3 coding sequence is TGTGCCAGCAGCCAAGCAGGGGGGTCCTACAATGAGCAGTTCTTC. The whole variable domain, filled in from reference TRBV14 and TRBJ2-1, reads EAGVTQFPSHSVIEKGQTVTLRCDPISGHDNLYWYRRVMGKEIKFLLHFVKESKQDESGMPNNRFLAERTGGTYSTLKVQPAELEDSGVYFCASSQAGGSYNEQFFGPGTRLTVL.

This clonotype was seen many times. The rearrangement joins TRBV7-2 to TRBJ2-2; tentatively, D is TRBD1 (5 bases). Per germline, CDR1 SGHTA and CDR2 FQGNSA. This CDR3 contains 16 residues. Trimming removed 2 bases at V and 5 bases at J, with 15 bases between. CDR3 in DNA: TGTGCCAGCAGCTTAAGGGGATCAGTCATAACCGGGGAGCTGTTTTTT. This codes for CASSLRGSVITGELFF.

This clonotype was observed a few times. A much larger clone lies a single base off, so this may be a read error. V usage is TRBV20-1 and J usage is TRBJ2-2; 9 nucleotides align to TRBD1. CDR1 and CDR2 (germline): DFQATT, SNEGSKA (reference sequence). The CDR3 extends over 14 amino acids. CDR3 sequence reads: CSARKTGGTAELFF. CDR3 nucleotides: TGCAGTGCTAGAAAGACAGGGGGGACCGCGGAGCTGTTTTTT.